The 29 T cell receptor beta chains in this list originate from one sample, sequenced in a study of naive and memory T cell subsets. Amplification of ligated cDNA took four PCR rounds with SP2 and nested alpha and beta constant primers. TCRdb re-derived calls from the UMI-ligation and nested PCR reads in MiXCR, one entry per CDR3 protein. The sample has 20,000 to 25,000 distinct CDR3 sequences; around 6% are singletons. Documented treatment: skin biopsy from PPD injection site in Mantoux-positive individual. A UMI-containing oligonucleotide was joined by 3' ligation to the TCR cDNA template. This material consisted of skin, taken from a tuberculin skin test site. These receptor sequences come from an adult in good health.

This clonotype was counted between two and nine times. The V and J genes are TRBV24-1 and TRBJ2-1, with 12 bases matching TRBD1. CDR3 size: 16 residues. The germline gives CDR1 KGHDR, CDR2 SFDVKD. V was clipped by 3 bases and J by 7 bases; unmatched bases: 6. CDR3 sequence: CATSDAGTGGLNEQFF. CDR3 sequence (DNA): TGTGCCACCAGTGATGCCGGGACAGGGGGCTTGAATGAGCAGTTCTTC.

This clonotype was counted ten times or more. This rearrangement joins TRBV6-5 to TRBJ2-1, with TRBD2 matching 8 bases. V was pared by 4 bases and J by 0 bases, with 8 bases of the junction left unmatched. The CDR3 length is 17 residues. CDR1 and CDR2 from the germline V gene are MNHEY and SVGAGI. The CDR3 nucleotides are TGTGCCAGCAGTTCGGGGGGACTAGGAAGCTCCTACAATGAGCAGTTCTTC. This codes for CASSSGGLGSSYNEQFF.

This clonotype was recorded at least ten times. The rearrangement links TRBV7-8 to TRBJ1-6, with 7 bases that match TRBD1. Germline V CDR1 and CDR2: SGHVS, FQNEAQ. The CDR3 is 15 residues long. V trimming: 3 bases; J trimming: 7 bases; junction bases outside the gene matches: 6. The CDR3 loop reads CASSFETGPNSPLHF. CDR3 bases: TGTGCCAGCAGCTTCGAGACAGGGCCCAATTCACCCCTCCACTTT.

This clonotype was counted many times. The genes are TRBV6-5 and TRBJ1-1, with D hard to call. Germline values: CDR1 MNHEY, CDR2 SVGAGI. V shed 0 bases and J shed 3 bases, with 14 bases lying between them. CDR3 size: 16 residues. The CDR3 DNA sequence: TGTGCCAGCAGTTACTCGATTGGCCGAATGGACACTGAAGCTTTCTTT. Translated, it gives CASSYSIGRMDTEAFF.

There are many counts of this clonotype. V usage is TRBV7-9 and J usage is TRBJ2-1, with 7 bases that match TRBD2. CDR1 is SEHNR, CDR2 FQNEAQ, per germline (reference sequence). This CDR3 spans 14 amino acids. V shed 2 bases and J 2 bases; nucleotides not matched to a gene: 0. The CDR3: CASSLREAYNEQFF. The CDR3 DNA reads as TGTGCCAGCAGCTTACGGGAGGCCTACAATGAGCAGTTCTTC.

This clonotype was seen a handful of times. This may arise from a read error, as a much more abundant clone is one base away. DNA of the CDR3: TGTGCCAGCACCAGACGTCGTCGTAATCAGCCCCAGAATTTT. Translating it yields CASTRRRRNQPQNF. The chain couples TRBV12-3 or TRBV12-4 to TRBJ1-5; no clear D. This CDR3 is built from 14 residues.

This clonotype was counted a few times. The J gene is TRBJ1-1, the V gene TRBV29-1; 10 bases match TRBD1. The V segment lost 4 bases and the J segment 6 bases; nucleotides outside the gene matches: 5. The CDR3 is 13 amino acids. The germline V gene encodes CDR1 SQVTM and CDR2 ANQGSEA. This CDR3 reads CSVGQGARAEAFF. In nucleotides, the CDR3 is TGCAGCGTTGGACAGGGGGCGAGGGCTGAAGCTTTCTTT.

This clonotype was seen more than once but under ten times. The CDR3 protein is CASSQRGGDYGYTF. In nucleotides, the CDR3 is TGTGCCAGCAGCCAACGAGGGGGCGACTATGGCTACACCTTC. The V call is TRBV3-1, the J call TRBJ1-2; 7 positions agree with TRBD1. Per the germline V gene, CDR1 is LGHDT and CDR2 is YNNKEL (reference sequence). V lost 2 bases and J lost 3; bases outside the gene matches: 3. The CDR3 length is 14 residues.

The V call is TRBV3-2, the J call TRBJ2-5; the DNA was not compared with TRBD1, the D call given in the table. TRBV3-2 is labeled a pseudogene. This CDR3 has 13 amino acids. CDR3 bases: TGTGCCAGCAGCCAAGACAGGGAAGAGACCCAGTACTTC. It codes for CASSQDREETQYF.

This clonotype was counted between two and nine times. V is TRBV20-1 and J is TRBJ1-3, with D possibly matching TRBD1 (5 bases). The V end lost 5 bases, the J end lost 4 bases, and 21 bases lay between the germline ends. The CDR3 is 16 amino acids. Germline V CDR1 and CDR2: DFQATT, SNEGSKA (reference sequence). CDR3 nucleotides: TGCAGTGCTTATCCAACGGGGCATCTACACGGAAACACCATATATTTT. Translated, it gives CSAYPTGHLHGNTIYF.

The sample holds many counts of this clonotype. The chain uses TRBV19 and TRBJ1-5; TRBD1 matches 7 bases. V was pared by 7 bases and J by 2 bases, with 5 bases of the junction left unmatched. The CDR3 is made up of 14 amino acids. Germline V CDR1 and CDR2: LNHDA, SQIVND (reference sequence). This CDR3 is CASTAGQGNQPQHF. CDR3 coding DNA: TGTGCCAGTACCGCCGGACAGGGCAATCAGCCCCAGCATTTT.

This clonotype was counted at least ten times. CDR3 sequence: CASSSGGTGEKLFF. In DNA form, the CDR3 reads TGTGCCAGCAGTTCGGGGGGGACAGGGGAAAAACTGTTTTTT. This chain links TRBV27 with TRBJ1-4, with 9 bases that match TRBD1. The ends lost 4 bases at V and 8 bases at J; junction bases unmatched: 5. Per germline, CDR1 MNHEY and CDR2 SMNVEV (reference sequence). This CDR3 comprises 14 residues.

This clonotype was picked up many times. The CDR3: CSESGGTEAFF. As DNA, the CDR3 is TGCAGCGAATCAGGGGGCACTGAAGCTTTCTTT. The chain links TRBV29-1 to TRBJ1-1, with TRBD1 identical over 7 bases. Germline loops: CDR1 SQVTM, CDR2 ANQGSEA. The ends lost 7 bases at V and 4 bases at J; junction bases unmatched: 3. This CDR3 is 11 amino acids long.

Comment on this clonotype: Sequence at one end of the junction differs from germline and may be a read error. The chain combines TRBV6-2 or TRBV6-3 with TRBJ2-5; 8 bases align to TRBD1. Germline CDR1 and CDR2: MNHEY and SVGEGT. The CDR3 is 14 amino acids. The CDR3 DNA follows: TGTGCCAGCAGTTACTTGGGACAGGAAGAGACCCTGTACTTC. Its translation: CASSYLGQEETLYF.

This chain uses TRBV4-3 with TRBJ2-1; 7 bases are shared with TRBD1. The CDR3 is 16 residues long. Germline CDR1 LGHNA, CDR2 YSLEER. The J segment lost 7 bases and the V segment lost 4 bases, leaving 13 bases of the junction unmatched. The CDR3 here is CASSRNLRQGYNEQFF. Here the CDR3 DNA reads TGCGCCAGCAGCCGGAACCTACGACAGGGATATAATGAGCAGTTCTTC.

Ten or more counts support this clonotype. The CDR3 DNA reads as TGTGCCAGCAGAGGGACGGCAAGGGCCTACGAGCAGTACTTC. Translation gives CASRGTARAYEQYF. V usage is TRBV6-2 or TRBV6-3 and J usage is TRBJ2-7; D tentatively reads TRBD1 or TRBD2 (5 bases each). Trimming pared 6 bases from V and 2 bases from J, leaving 14 bases between. This CDR3 region has 14 residues. From germline, CDR1 is MNHEY and CDR2 SVGEGT.

This clonotype has a count of ten or more. The chain has TRBV7-9 and TRBJ2-7, with D possibly TRBD1 on 5 matching bases. This CDR3 contains 15 residues. Trimming pared 5 bases from V and 7 bases from J, leaving 21 bases between. The V gene's germline CDR1 is SEHNR and CDR2 FQNEAQ (reference sequence). CDR3 DNA sequence: TGTGCCAGCAGCCAACCAGGGCAGGGTGTGGAAGAGCAGTACTTC. Protein: CASSQPGQGVEEQYF.

This chain uses TRBV11-1 with TRBJ1-1; D uncertain. Germline lookup yields CDR1 SGHAT and CDR2 FQDESV (reference sequence). This CDR3 has 15 amino acids. Trimming stripped 2 bases from V and 0 bases from J, with 10 bases between. The CDR3 loop reads CASSLSREVNTEAFF. The CDR3 coding sequence is TGTGCCAGCAGCTTATCGCGGGAGGTGAACACTGAAGCTTTCTTT.

This clonotype was picked up many times. This chain uses TRBV12-5 with TRBJ1-5, with D hard to call. Germline CDR1 is LGHNT and CDR2 is FRNRAP. V lost 7 bases, J lost 7 bases, and 14 bases lay in between. The CDR3 has 13 amino acids. CDR3 protein: CASAVRVGQPQHF. As DNA, the CDR3 is TGTGCTAGTGCCGTTAGGGTTGGACAGCCCCAGCATTTT.

The chain joins TRBV12-3 or TRBV12-4 to TRBJ1-4; tentatively, D is TRBD1 (6 bases). Trimming stripped 4 bases from V and 0 bases from J, with 15 bases between. This CDR3 contains 17 residues. CDR3 sequence (DNA): TGTGCCAGCAGTTCCATGTTTGGGGGCGCAACTAATGAAAAACTGTTTTTT. Its protein is CASSSMFGGATNEKLFF.

This clonotype came up many times. The J gene is TRBJ2-7, the V gene TRBV2; TRBD1 is a possible D gene (7 bases). The CDR3 covers 12 residues. Trimming removed 8 bases from V and 8 bases from J, with 16 bases in between. CDR1 SNHLY and CDR2 FYNNEI come from the germline V gene. This chain's CDR3 is CASGGGTGKQYF. The CDR3 DNA follows: TGTGCCAGCGGAGGGGGCACAGGGAAGCAGTACTTC.

The CDR3 here is CSAQDRFLNYGYTF. CDR3 DNA sequence: TGCAGTGCCCAAGACAGGTTCCTTAACTATGGCTACACCTTC. The V and J genes are TRBV20-1 and TRBJ1-2, with TRBD1 as a possible D gene (6 bases). Per the germline V gene, CDR1 is DFQATT and CDR2 is SNEGSKA (reference sequence). The CDR3 runs 14 residues. Trimming stripped 6 bases from V and 1 base from J, with 15 bases between.

This clonotype was observed at least ten times. This chain connects TRBV5-6 to TRBJ2-6; D call uncertain. V lost 7 bases and J lost 0, with 5 bases in between. The CDR3 is 13 amino acids. Germline V gene data show CDR1 as SGHDT and CDR2 as YYEEEE. DNA of the CDR3: TGTGCCAGCCATCCCTCTGGGGCCAACGTCCTGACTTTC. It yields the protein CASHPSGANVLTF.

Remarks on this clonotype: This sequence may be a read error, since a much larger clone differs from it by one base. The genes are TRBV6-6 and TRBJ2-1, with 11 nucleotides matching TRBD2. The CDR3 sequence is 15 residues long. The germline CDR1 and CDR2 sequences are MNHNY and SVGAGI (reference sequence). The V and J ends lost 7 bases and 4 bases, in that order; junction bases with no gene match: 6. The CDR3 nucleotides read TGTGCCAGCAACCCGCGGACTAGCGGGTACAATGAGCAGTTCTTC. Its protein product is CASNPRTSGYNEQFF.

This clonotype was observed many times. The chain carries TRBV5-4 and TRBJ2-4; TRBD2 matches at 10 bases. V lost 0 bases and J lost 6; bases outside the gene matches: 18. CDR3 length equals 20 residues. The germline V gene has CDR1 SGHNT and CDR2 YYREEE (reference sequence). CDR3 in amino acids: CASSLGVDSGRPGRGNIQYF. The CDR3 DNA is TGTGCCAGCAGCTTGGGGGTGGATAGCGGGAGGCCAGGAAGGGGAAACATTCAGTACTTC.

The table lists this clonotype with a few counts. The J gene is TRBJ1-6, the V gene TRBV6-1, with TRBD1 matching 7 bases. Germline-derived CDR1 and CDR2 are MNHNS and SASEGT. This CDR3 has 14 residues. Trimming cost V 6 bases and J 8 bases; bases outside gene matches: 7. CDR3 nucleotides: TGTGCCAGCAGCACCGGGACAGAAGATTCACCCCTCCACTTT. As protein: CASSTGTEDSPLHF.

This clonotype was counted ten times or more. The chain uses TRBV15 and TRBJ2-3; 14 bases map to TRBD2. The CDR3 sequence is 15 residues long. With V trimmed by 5 bases and J by 5 bases, 3 bases remained unmatched. In germline, CDR1 is LNHNV, CDR2 YYDKDF (reference sequence). The CDR3 DNA sequence: TGTGCCACCAGCGGACTAGCGGGAGGACTAGATACGCAGTATTTT. Translated: CATSGLAGGLDTQYF.

This clonotype was detected many times. V usage is TRBV20-1 and J usage is TRBJ2-6; D not resolved. V lost 0 bases, J lost 2 bases, and 5 bases lay in between. CDR3 size: 14 residues. Germline V lookup: CDR1 DFQATT, CDR2 SNEGSKA (reference sequence). The CDR3 nucleotides read TGCAGTGCTAGAGACGGAGCTGGGGCCAACGTCCTGACTTTC. The encoded protein is CSARDGAGANVLTF.

This clonotype appeared many times. The V gene is TRBV13, the J gene TRBJ2-1, with 7 bases that match TRBD2. The CDR3 sequence is 14 residues long. Per the germline V gene, CDR1 is PRHDT and CDR2 is FYEKMQ (reference sequence). The junction had 6 bases not matched to a gene; V was cut back by 6 bases and J by 4 bases. The CDR3 DNA reads TGTGCCAGCAGTAGACTAGCTCAATACAATGAGCAGTTCTTC. It specifies CASSRLAQYNEQFF.